This entry concerns a single T cell receptor beta chain. Its antigen is unidentified. Germline V gene sequence: CDR1 SGHAT, CDR2 FQNNGV. Trimming shortened V by 0 bases and J by 3 bases, and 5 bases separated the two germline ends. The CDR3 is 13 residues long. The data belong to a study of T cell responses to AZD1222 COVID-19 vaccine. Profiling relied on immunoSEQ multiplex PCR, and the TCRdb table lists in-frame clones only, not all of them. The sample yields approximately 140,000 clones, approximately 92% seen once. Study-wide findings and caveats: Spike-specific TCR breadth rose after two AZD1222 doses, and depth rose as well.

The rearrangement links TRBV11-2 to TRBJ2-5; tentatively, D is TRBD1 (5 bases). Sequencing was performed on peripheral blood, taken 28 days after the second AZD1222 dose. This receptor was identified in an adult who received the AZD1222 COVID-19 vaccine. The CDR3 loop is CASSLEQEETQYF. The CDR3 DNA follows: TGTGCCAGCAGCTTAGAACAGGAAGAGACCCAGTACTTC.